The T cell receptor beta chain described here comes from a study of metastatic and nonmetastatic thyroid tumors. MiXCR was used by TCRdb to re-call the PCR reads. The top ten hold about a fifth of the sample, which has 20,000 or so clones, around 14% seen once. Overall study findings and caveats: In both blood and tumor samples, TCR beta diversity was reported significantly higher for malignant than benign nodules.

This CDR3 has 14 amino acids. Germline CDR1 is MNHNS and CDR2 is SASEGT. Trimming cost V 6 bases and J 0 bases, with 11 bases left between them. This clone is medium-sized in the sample. The antigen remains unidentified. Thyroid surgery took place with no prior treatment in any patient. The rearrangement joins TRBV6-1 to TRBJ1-2; D uncertain. Sequenced: blood. The TCR comes from a female donor with papillary thyroid cancer or a benign thyroid nodule (not recorded which). Some clones in this sample may be carry-over from other donors' samples. CDR3 DNA sequence: TGTGCCAGCAGCAACGTGGGAGCTAACTATGGCTACACCTTC. Residues: CASSNVGANYGYTF.